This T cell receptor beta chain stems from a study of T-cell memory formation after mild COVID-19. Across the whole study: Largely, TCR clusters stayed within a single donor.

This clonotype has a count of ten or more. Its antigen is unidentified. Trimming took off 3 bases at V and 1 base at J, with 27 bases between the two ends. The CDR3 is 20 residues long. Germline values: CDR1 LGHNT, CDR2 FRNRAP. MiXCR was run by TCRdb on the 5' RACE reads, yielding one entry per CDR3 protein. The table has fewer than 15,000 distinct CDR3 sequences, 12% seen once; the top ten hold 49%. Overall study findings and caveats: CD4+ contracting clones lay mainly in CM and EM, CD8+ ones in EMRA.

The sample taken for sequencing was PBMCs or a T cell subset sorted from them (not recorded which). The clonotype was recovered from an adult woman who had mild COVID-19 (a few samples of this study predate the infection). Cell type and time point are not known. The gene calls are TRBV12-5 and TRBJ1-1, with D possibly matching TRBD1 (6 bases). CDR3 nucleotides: TGTGCTAGTGGTTTCGCGAATTCCGGGGGGCGTTTTGTAGCGAACACTGAAGCTTTCTTT. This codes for CASGFANSGGRFVANTEAFF.